The present T cell receptor (beta chain) was sequenced within a study of identical twins. After template switching added a universal primer site, the resulting cDNA carried unique molecular identifiers. TCRdb re-called the 5' RACE reads through MiXCR, storing one row per CDR3 protein. Of roughly 1,500,000 distinct CDR3 sequences in the sample, around 29% were seen once. About this clonotype itself: The junction departs from germline at one end; a sequencing error may be responsible.

Germline loops: CDR1 SGDLS, CDR2 YYNGEE. This CDR3 has 15 amino acids. The specimen sequenced was cord blood. The rearrangement links TRBV9 to TRBJ1-1; unclear D gene. The TCR was taken from a newborn girl in good health. The CDR3 here is CASTVGSVLNTEAFF. CDR3 sequence (DNA): TGTGCCAGCACCGTAGGGTCGGTCTTGAACACTGAAGCTTTCTTT.